Sequencing of this T cell receptor beta chain was carried out in a study of cytomegalovirus exposure and HLA in healthy donors. The study, taken as a whole, reports: It was in a later analysis that TCR association rates were seen to vary by HLA locus, highest for DRB1 and lowest for HLA-C. It was only CMV serostatus that was available as immune exposure information. Cytomegalovirus-associated TCR beta chains were listed, numbering 150 to 200.

Of note for this clone: No antigen is known for it.

The study ran its PCR with 60 Vbeta and 13 Jbeta primers. The assay was immunoSEQ multiplex PCR, and TCRdb's table has in-frame clones only and misses some. The sample has roughly 170,000 clones; around 80% are singletons. As for the donors, each was a healthy bone marrow donor. Specimen: PBMCs. This TCR was sampled from a woman in her twenties or thirties in good health and CMV-seronegative.

CDR3 nucleotides: TGTGCCAGCAGTCGACAGGACATGGGCGGCTACACCTTC. Protein sequence: CASSRQDMGGYTF. This rearrangement joins TRBV27 to TRBJ1-2; perhaps TRBD1 as D (6 bases). Germline assignment: CDR1 MNHEY and CDR2 SMNVEV (reference sequence). V lost 5 bases to trimming and J lost 8 bases, with 15 bases between them. The CDR3 covers 13 residues.